The 15 T cell receptor beta chains below come from one sample, sequenced in a study of beta chain features in type 1 diabetes. The authors reverse transcribed all of the isolated RNA, so sequencing captured expressed TCRB transcripts. Clones were read by immunoSEQ multiplex PCR, and TCRdb kept only the in-frame ones, dropping some. This table holds hundreds of thousands of clones, roughly 12% found once. Study outcomes and limitations: TCRB CDR3s from Type 1 diabetes patients were moderately but significantly shorter in all four CD4+ subsets.

Antigens for these TCRs are unknown. Material: naive CD4+ T cells from blood. The source is a woman aged 18-29 years with type 1 diabetes.

This clone appeared a few times. The chain is built from TRBV6-5 and TRBJ2-7; D perhaps matches TRBD1 (5 bases). Trimming left V 5 bases short and J 2 bases short, with 16 bases between. The germline V gene encodes CDR1 MNHEY and CDR2 SVGAGI. There are 15 residues in the CDR3. The CDR3 sequence is CASSPWSGPTYEQYF. DNA for the CDR3: TGTGCCAGCAGTCCCTGGTCAGGGCCTACCTACGAGCAGTACTTC.

The chain joins TRBV5-4 to TRBJ2-7, with 9 bases matching TRBD1. Trimming removed 0 bases from V and 4 bases from J; junction bases left unmatched: 5. Germline V gene data show CDR1 as SGHNT and CDR2 as YYREEE (reference sequence). The CDR3 loop spans 15 amino acids. The CDR3 coding sequence is TGTGCCAGCAGCTTGGGGGGACAGGGAAAATACGAGCAGTACTTC. This gives the protein CASSLGGQGKYEQYF.

V and J are TRBV9 and TRBJ2-3; a weak D match, TRBD2 (6 bases). The V end was cut by 3 bases, the J end by 4 bases, with 12 bases between. Germline V lookup: CDR1 SGDLS, CDR2 YYNGEE. The CDR3 is 14 amino acids. CDR3 protein: CASSARLVADTQYF. For the CDR3, the DNA is TGTGCCAGCAGCGCTAGACTAGTCGCAGATACGCAGTATTTT. Full variable domain (missing parts from reference TRBV9 and TRBJ2-3): DSGVTQTPKHLITATGQRVTLRCSPRSGDLSVYWYQQSLDQGLQFLIQYYNGEERAKGNILERFSAQQFPDLHSELNLSSLELGDSALYFCASSARLVADTQYFGPGTRLTVL.

This clone was counted a few times. This chain joins TRBV6-6 and TRBJ2-7, with a weak D call TRBD1 (5 bases). Trimming pared 7 bases from V and 9 bases from J, leaving 13 bases between. The CDR3 is made up of 11 amino acids. The germline gives CDR1 MNHNY, CDR2 SVGAGI (reference sequence). In DNA, the CDR3 is TGTGCCAGCACCGACGACAGTGGGCAGTACTTC. The encoded protein is CASTDDSGQYF.

This clone was observed a handful of times. J is TRBJ2-1 and V is TRBV11-2; TRBD1 matches at 8 bases. The junction had 6 bases not matched to a gene; V was cut back by 5 bases and J by 6 bases. Germline CDR1 reads SGHAT; CDR2 reads FQNNGV. The CDR3 has 14 amino acids. Here the CDR3 reads CASSTLTGGNEQFF. CDR3 nucleotide sequence: TGTGCCAGCAGCACCCTCACAGGGGGCAATGAGCAGTTCTTC.

This clone was seen only a few times. The chain is built from TRBV6-6 and TRBJ2-6; D not resolved. The CDR3 is 13 residues long. CDR1 is MNHNY and CDR2 is SVGAGI in the germline V gene (reference sequence). Trimming stripped 8 bases from V and 0 bases from J, with 5 bases between. The CDR3 DNA follows: TGTGCCAGCTCCGGCTCTGGGGCCAACGTCCTGACTTTC. As protein: CASSGSGANVLTF.

This clone showed up just a few times. This rearrangement joins TRBV4-2 to TRBJ2-3, with a weak D call TRBD2 (6 bases). This CDR3 contains 17 residues. CDR1 and CDR2 from the germline V gene are LGHNA and YNFKEQ. Trimming pared 1 base from V and 5 bases from J, leaving 19 bases between. The CDR3 is CASSQAGAGKSGDTQYF. The CDR3 coding sequence is TGTGCCAGCAGCCAAGCTGGGGCGGGGAAGAGTGGAGATACGCAGTATTTT.

This clone was counted between two and nine times. The V gene is TRBV7-9, the J gene TRBJ2-2, with 7 bases fitting TRBD1. The junction had 19 bases not matched to a gene; V was cut back by 7 bases and J by 5 bases. The CDR3 covers 18 residues. Germline CDR1 is SEHNR and CDR2 is FQNEAQ (reference sequence). The CDR3 region has the DNA TGTGCCAGCACCCACAGGGGTCATGGGACAGTTTTAACCGGGGAGCTGTTTTTT. As protein: CASTHRGHGTVLTGELFF.

This clone was observed a handful of times. The DNA is left out, because the CDR3 cannot be placed on it with certainty; the CDR3 is given as TCRdb lists it. The chain combines TRBV19 with TRBJ2-6; the table calls TRBD2, which could not be checked here. The CDR3 region is 14 residues in length, termini included. The germline V gene has CDR1 LNHDA and CDR2 SQIVND (reference sequence). CDR3 amino acids: CASTSGSGANVLTF.

The chain has TRBV5-1 and TRBJ2-7; 12 positions match TRBD1. CDR3 length equals 16 residues. Looked up from germline, CDR1 is SGHRS and CDR2 is YFSETQ. With 4 bases clipped from V and 1 base from J, the junction kept 6 bases outside the gene matches. CDR3: CASSPGDRGPSYEQYF. The DNA of the CDR3 is TGCGCCAGCAGCCCCGGGGACAGGGGGCCGTCCTACGAGCAGTACTTC.

The chain employs TRBV5-1 and TRBJ1-4; 8 nucleotides align to TRBD1. CDR1 SGHRS and CDR2 YFSETQ come from the germline V gene. Trimming at V came to 4 bases and at J to 4 bases, leaving 3 bases not matched to a gene. CDR3 length equals 14 residues. The CDR3 sequence: CASSVGQGNEKLFF. The DNA for the CDR3 is TGCGCCAGCAGCGTCGGACAGGGTAATGAAAAACTGTTTTTT.

This clone was observed a handful of times. This chain connects TRBV5-1 to TRBJ1-2; D may be TRBD1 (5 bases). Germline CDR1 is SGHRS and CDR2 is YFSETQ. Trimming removed 0 bases at V and 5 bases at J, with 8 bases between. This CDR3 comprises 13 residues. The CDR3 here is CASSLVSGYGYTF. The CDR3 coding sequence is TGCGCCAGCAGCTTGGTTTCAGGGTATGGCTACACCTTC.

The chain recombines TRBV28 with TRBJ2-1, with D possibly TRBD1 on 5 matching bases. Germline V CDR1 and CDR2: MDHEN, SYDVKM. The V end was cut by 3 bases, the J end by 9 bases, with 9 bases between. CDR3 length: 12 amino acids. The CDR3 DNA reads as TGTGCCAGCAGTTTCAGACAGTTTGAGCAGTTCTTC. Its protein product is CASSFRQFEQFF.

This chain joins TRBV30 and TRBJ1-6; 8 bases match TRBD1. The length of the CDR3 is 13 residues. The junction had 6 bases not matched to a gene; V was cut back by 3 bases and J by 11 bases. Germline CDR1 reads GTSNPN; CDR2 reads SVGIG (reference sequence). CDR3 in DNA: TGTGCCTGGAGCGGACAGGGTTCGGCACCCCTCCACTTT. This codes for CAWSGQGSAPLHF.

The V and J genes are TRBV15 and TRBJ2-3, with D possibly being TRBD1 (6 bases). The germline V gene encodes CDR1 LNHNV and CDR2 YYDKDF (reference sequence). The CDR3 length is 14 residues. V shed 8 bases and J shed 1 base, with 13 bases lying between them. The CDR3 region is CATQGQGGTDTQYF. Written as DNA, the CDR3 is TGTGCCACCCAGGGGCAGGGCGGCACAGATACGCAGTATTTT. Together with reference TRBV15 and TRBJ2-3, the CDR3 gives the full variable domain: DAMVIQNPRYQVTQFGKPVTLSCSQTLNHNVMYWYQQKSSQAPKLLFHYYDKDFNNEADTPDNFQSRRPNTSFCFLDIRSPGLGDTAMYLCATQGQGGTDTQYFGPGTRLTVL.